This T cell receptor beta chain originates from a study of monozygotic twins with cystic fibrosis. Between the trimmed V and J ends, which lost 0 bases and 5 bases, there was a span of 10 bases. The CDR3 has 14 amino acids. The germline CDR1 and CDR2 sequences are WSHSY and SAAADI. The assay was immunoSEQ multiplex PCR, and TCRdb's table has in-frame clones only and misses some. The sample has around 25,000 clones, around 96% seen once. The origin of this receptor is a girl aged 2-9 years with cystic fibrosis. Input material: blood. V and J are TRBV10-2 and TRBJ1-2; D is unclear. Here the CDR3 reads CASSESSTVYGYTF. The CDR3 DNA is TGCGCCAGCAGTGAGTCATCGACGGTTTATGGCTACACCTTC.